These 16 T cell receptor beta chains were sequenced from one sample in a study of blood T cells in healthy people across ages. It was with a sample-barcoded 5' primer and a J-beta primer mix that a second PCR of roughly 6 to 12 cycles was run. TCRdb recomputed calls from the 5' RACE reads with MiXCR, one row per CDR3 protein. The sample carries under 2,000,000 distinct CDR3 sequences, around 48% recorded once. Material for sequencing was blood. These TCRs come from a woman aged 40 to 49 in good health.

V and J are TRBV2 and TRBJ2-4; no definite D call. CDR1 and CDR2 (germline): SNHLY, FYNNEI. Trimming took off 4 bases at V and 4 bases at J, with 2 bases between the two ends. The CDR3 spans 11 residues. Written as DNA, the CDR3 is TGTGCCAGCAGTGTTAAAAACATTCAGTACTTC. Translating it yields CASSVKNIQYF.

This chain connects TRBV7-2 to TRBJ2-4, with TRBD1 matching over 9 bases. Germline V gene data show CDR1 as SGHTA and CDR2 as FQGNSA. There are 16 residues in the CDR3. The V segment lost 5 bases and the J segment 0 bases; nucleotides outside the gene matches: 5. The CDR3: CASSPRQGGAKNIQYF. CDR3 coding DNA: TGTGCCAGCAGCCCCCGACAGGGGGGAGCCAAAAACATTCAGTACTTC.

This clonotype was seen only a few times. The J gene is TRBJ2-3, the V gene TRBV20-1, with D unclear. Germline lookup yields CDR1 DFQATT and CDR2 SNEGSKA (reference sequence). The CDR3 is made up of 12 amino acids. The ends were cut back, 6 bases at V and 2 bases at J, with 9 bases in the middle. CDR3 coding DNA: TGCAGTGCGCCGCCGAACACAGATACGCAGTATTTT. Translating gives CSAPPNTDTQYF.

This clonotype was observed a single time. CDR3 sequence reads: CASSGGAATSYNEQFF. Here the CDR3 DNA reads TGTGCCAGCAGCGGGGGGGCGGCAACCTCCTACAATGAGCAGTTCTTC. The V call is TRBV28, the J call TRBJ2-1; 8 bases line up with TRBD2. The V and J ends lost 6 bases and 0 bases, in that order; junction bases with no gene match: 7. Germline-derived CDR1 and CDR2 are MDHEN and SYDVKM. This CDR3 comprises 16 residues.

This clonotype showed up just a few times. V usage is TRBV28 and J usage is TRBJ1-4, with a tentative D call TRBD1 (6 bases). Trimming took 3 bases from V and 7 from J, leaving 9 bases between them. Germline CDR1 is MDHEN and CDR2 is SYDVKM. The CDR3 loop spans 13 amino acids. Written as DNA, the CDR3 is TGTGCCAGCAGTTTGGGGGGCGGTGAAAAACTGTTTTTT. Protein product: CASSLGGGEKLFF. Using reference TRBV28 and TRBJ1-4 for the parts outside the CDR3, the full variable domain is DVKVTQSSRYLVKRTGEKVFLECVQDMDHENMFWYRQDPGLGLRLIYFSYDVKMKEKGDIPEGYSVSREKKERFSLILESASTNQTSMYLCASSLGGGEKLFFGSGTQLSVL.

Note on this clonotype: One end of the junction fails to match germline, which may point to a read error. The chain joins TRBV2 to TRBJ2-7; 7 positions agree with TRBD1. CDR1 is SNHLY, CDR2 FYNNEI, per germline. The CDR3 length is 14 residues. CDR3 in DNA: TGTGCCAACAGTGAACAGGGGAACGTATACGAGCAGTACTTC. Its translation: CANSEQGNVYEQYF. Combining the CDR3 with reference TRBV2 and TRBJ2-7 gives the whole variable domain EPEVTQTPSHQVTQMGQEVILRCVPISNHLYFYWYRQILGQKVEFLVSFYNNEISEKSEIFDDQFSVERPDGSNFTLKIRSTKLEDSAMYFCANSEQGNVYEQYFGPGTRLTVT.

This chain joins TRBV2 and TRBJ1-4, with D possibly being TRBD1 (6 bases). The ends were cut back, 3 bases at V and 7 bases at J, with 15 bases in the middle. The CDR3 length is 15 residues. Germline values: CDR1 SNHLY, CDR2 FYNNEI. Here the CDR3 DNA reads TGTGCCAGCAGTGAGGGGGCGAGGGTTGGTGAAAAACTGTTTTTT. Translation gives CASSEGARVGEKLFF.

V and J are TRBV6-5 and TRBJ1-5; the D gene is possibly TRBD1 (5 bases). V lost 9 bases, J lost 4 bases, and 16 bases lay in between. CDR1 and CDR2 from the germline V gene are MNHEY and SVGAGI. The CDR3 is 14 amino acids. For the CDR3, the DNA is TGTGCCAGTAGGAGGCAGGGCAGGAATCAGCCCCAGCATTTT. This encodes CASRRQGRNQPQHF.

The chain combines TRBV25-1 with TRBJ2-7; D is perhaps TRBD1 (6 bases). The better agreement between TRBJ2-5 and the DNA end casts doubt on the J call. From germline, CDR1 is MGHDK and CDR2 SYGVNS. This CDR3 comprises 14 residues. This CDR3 reads CASSGTGSGETQYF. In DNA, the CDR3 is TGTGCCAGCAGTGGCACAGGGTCCGGGGAGACCCAGTACTTC.

This clonotype was counted a single time. One junction end does not reproduce the germline sequence, and a read error may be involved. The CDR3 coding sequence is TGTGCCAGCGGGGCAAATGCACAACGGGGCACAGATGCGCAGTATTTT. Translating gives CASGANAQRGTDAQYF. The chain recombines TRBV7-8 with TRBJ2-3, with D possibly called TRBD1 or TRBD2 (5 bases each). Germline V gives CDR1 SGHVS, CDR2 FQNEAQ. The CDR3 has 16 amino acids.

This clonotype was detected only a few times. This rearrangement joins TRBV4-1 to TRBJ1-5, with D tentatively TRBD1 (5 bases). Trimming stripped 0 bases from V and 6 bases from J, with 9 bases between. The CDR3 covers 14 residues. Germline CDR1 MGHRA, CDR2 YSYEKL. CDR3: CASSQDRRGQPQHF. CDR3 in DNA: TGCGCCAGCAGCCAAGATCGGAGGGGTCAGCCCCAGCATTTT.

This clonotype was observed once. A read error may produce the germline difference seen at one junction end. The chain joins TRBV10-3 to TRBJ1-1, with D hard to call. The CDR3 length is 15 residues. CDR1 ENHRY and CDR2 SYGVKD come from the germline V gene. CDR3 DNA: TGTGCCATCAGTGAAGACCTAGGAGGCAACACTGGAGCTTTCTTT. It codes for CAISEDLGGNTGAFF.

The chain has TRBV3-1 and TRBJ1-2, with TRBD1 matching over 7 bases. V was pared by 3 bases and J by 4 bases, with 11 bases of the junction left unmatched. The germline V gene encodes CDR1 LGHDT and CDR2 YNNKEL (reference sequence). The CDR3 contains 16 residues. CDR3 sequence reads: CASSQGRQGGGYGYTF. In DNA form, the CDR3 reads TGTGCCAGCAGCCAGGGAAGACAGGGAGGTGGCTATGGCTACACCTTC.

In this sample, this clonotype turned up a few times. The chain joins TRBV6-2 or TRBV6-3 to TRBJ2-7; D is possibly TRBD1 (6 bases). Trimming took off 7 bases at V and 3 bases at J, with 13 bases between the two ends. Germline-derived CDR1 and CDR2 are MNHEY and SVGEGT. The CDR3 is 13 residues long. CDR3 in DNA: TGTGCCAGCATTCGGGACAAGGGCTACGAGCAGTACTTC. The encoded protein is CASIRDKGYEQYF.

Note on this clonotype: At one end the junction does not follow the germline gene, possibly because of a read error. In DNA form, the CDR3 reads TGTGCCAGCAGCCAAGCCAACGTACAGGGGACCCGGTACTTC. Translation: CASSQANVQGTRYF. The chain links TRBV3-1 to TRBJ2-5; 7 bases line up with TRBD1. The CDR3 contains 14 residues. In germline, CDR1 is LGHDT, CDR2 YNNKEL (reference sequence).

The chain employs TRBV7-9 and TRBJ2-5; TRBD2 agrees at 8 bases. Losses at the gene ends were 3 bases for V and 4 bases for J; bases not matched to a gene: 7. The CDR3 spans 15 residues. The germline CDR1 and CDR2 sequences are SEHNR and FQNEAQ (reference sequence). The CDR3 nucleotides read TGTGCCAGCAGCTTCCGGGGGGGCTTGGGAGAGACCCAGTACTTC. This gives the protein CASSFRGGLGETQYF. The full variable domain, with the rest looked up from reference TRBV7-9 and TRBJ2-5, is DTGVSQNPRHKITKRGQNVTFRCDPISEHNRLYWYRQTLGQGPEFLTYFQNEAQLEKSRLLSDRFSAERPKGSFSTLEIQRTEQGDSAMYLCASSFRGGLGETQYFGPGTRLLVL.